The 23 T cell receptor beta chains listed next were all sequenced from one sample in a study of cytomegalovirus exposure and HLA in healthy donors. This PCR relied on a set of 60 Vbeta primers and 13 Jbeta primers. Sequencing was performed with immunoSEQ multiplex PCR; in TCRdb, only in-frame clones are kept and a portion is missing. Altogether 170,000 or so clones are present, over 60% being singletons, with the ten largest covering roughly 1.7%. The specimen was PBMCs. These receptors all stem from a woman aged 30 to 39 in good health and CMV-seronegative.

The chain couples TRBV5-1 to TRBJ2-5; D remains ambiguous. The CDR3 contains 15 residues. Trimming took 0 bases from V and 4 from J, leaving 13 bases between them. From germline, CDR1 is SGHRS and CDR2 YFSETQ. Written as DNA, the CDR3 is TGCGCCAGCAGCTTGGACAGCCCCTTGAGAGAGACCCAGTACTTC. This translates into CASSLDSPLRETQYF.

This clone was counted once. The CDR3, as DNA: TGTGCCAGCAGCCTTCCCCCAGAGACCCAGTACTTC. This gives the protein CASSLPPETQYF. The rearrangement joins TRBV27 to TRBJ2-5, with no clear D. The germline V and J ends were trimmed by 6 bases and 4 bases, with 9 bases remaining between them. The germline V gene has CDR1 MNHEY and CDR2 SMNVEV (reference sequence). The CDR3 spans 12 residues.

This clone was counted a few times. Relative to the germline gene, one junction end is altered; a read error may explain this. V and J are TRBV18 and TRBJ1-1; possibly TRBD1 for D (5 bases). The CDR3 loop spans 17 amino acids. Germline CDR1 is KGHSH and CDR2 is LQKENI. The CDR3 DNA is TGTGCCAGCTCAGCACCCCGGGCCGGGGGATTGAACACTGAAGCTTTCTTT. Translated, it gives CASSAPRAGGLNTEAFF.

The chain recombines TRBV28 with TRBJ2-7, with 9 bases identical to TRBD2. With 3 bases clipped from V and 0 bases from J, the junction kept 6 bases outside the gene matches. This CDR3 comprises 16 residues. CDR1 and CDR2 (germline): MDHEN, SYDVKM. The CDR3 reads CASSFVSGRNSYEQYF. The CDR3, as DNA: TGTGCCAGCAGTTTCGTAAGCGGGAGGAACTCCTACGAGCAGTACTTC.

Note on this clone: The sample carries other DNA sequences with the same CDR3. The rearrangement links TRBV9 to TRBJ1-1; D gene unclear. The CDR3 covers 13 residues. Looked up from germline, CDR1 is SGDLS and CDR2 is YYNGEE. Trimming took off 2 bases at V and 5 bases at J, with 10 bases between the two ends. This CDR3 reads CASSVGGRTEAFF. For the CDR3, the DNA is TGTGCCAGCAGCGTTGGTGGGAGAACTGAAGCTTTCTTT.

The J gene is TRBJ2-1, the V gene TRBV27; 12 nucleotides align to TRBD1. Unmatched junction bases numbered 11, after V lost 4 bases and J lost 4 bases. Germline CDR1 MNHEY, CDR2 SMNVEV (reference sequence). This CDR3 spans 18 amino acids. The DNA for the CDR3 is TGTGCCAGCAGTTCCATCGCCCGGGACAGGGGGCGTTACAATGAGCAGTTCTTC. Translating gives CASSSIARDRGRYNEQFF.

The chain has TRBV15 and TRBJ2-7; tentatively, D is TRBD2 (6 bases). The CDR3 extends over 15 amino acids. Germline-derived CDR1 and CDR2 are LNHNV and YYDKDF (reference sequence). The V gene lost 3 bases and the J gene lost 2 bases, with 14 bases spanning the gap. CDR3 in DNA: TGTGCCACCAGCAGCTCCCGGGACTTCCCCTACGAGCAGTACTTC. Translated, it gives CATSSSRDFPYEQYF.

This chain uses TRBV6-1 with TRBJ1-5; D is perhaps TRBD1 (5 bases). Germline V CDR1 and CDR2: MNHNS, SASEGT. The CDR3 consists of 15 residues. Trimming removed 2 bases at V and 11 bases at J, with 19 bases between. The CDR3: CASSERDGRKGAQHF. CDR3 in DNA: TGTGCCAGCAGTGAACGAGATGGCAGGAAAGGGGCCCAGCATTTT.

There are a few counts of this clone. This sequence joins TRBV11-2 and TRBJ2-7, with D tentatively TRBD1 (5 bases). Germline values: CDR1 SGHAT, CDR2 FQNNGV. The CDR3 has 13 residues. The V end lost 5 bases, the J end lost 1 base, and 9 bases lay between the germline ends. CDR3: CASSPTVSYEQYF. CDR3 nucleotides: TGTGCCAGCAGCCCGACAGTTTCCTACGAGCAGTACTTC.

The gene calls are TRBV7-2 and TRBJ1-3; TRBD1 is a possible D gene (6 bases). Germline CDR1 is SGHTA and CDR2 is FQGNSA. The length of the CDR3 is 15 residues. Trimming cost V 0 bases and J 4 bases, with 10 bases left between them. The CDR3 DNA sequence: TGTGCCAGCAGCTTAGCGGGGGGGCTGGGAAACACCATATATTTT. This translates into CASSLAGGLGNTIYF.

This chain joins TRBV5-4 and TRBJ1-1; D perhaps matches TRBD1 (5 bases). V shed 5 bases and J shed 11 bases, with 13 bases lying between them. This CDR3 is built from 11 residues. Germline CDR1 SGHNT, CDR2 YYREEE (reference sequence). The CDR3 loop reads CASSAAGRAFF. DNA for the CDR3: TGTGCCAGCAGTGCCGCAGGGAGGGCTTTCTTT. Full variable domain (outside the CDR3, taken from reference TRBV5-4 and TRBJ1-1): ETGVTQSPTHLIKTRGQQVTLRCSSQSGHNTVSWYQQALGQGPQFIFQYYREEENGRGNFPPRFSGLQFPNYSSELNVNALELDDSALYLCASSAAGRAFFGQGTRLTVV.

The rearrangement uses TRBV27 and TRBJ2-1, with TRBD2 matching 11 bases. The CDR3 has 16 amino acids. V lost 5 bases, J lost 4 bases, and 7 bases stayed unmatched. Germline-derived CDR1 and CDR2 are MNHEY and SMNVEV (reference sequence). The CDR3 region is CASSRATSGGYNEQFF. CDR3 in DNA: TGTGCCAGCAGTCGGGCCACTAGCGGGGGATACAATGAGCAGTTCTTC.

The V call is TRBV28, the J call TRBJ2-7; tentatively, D is TRBD1 (6 bases). The CDR3 runs 15 residues. CDR1 is MDHEN, CDR2 SYDVKM, per germline. Trimming cost V 3 bases and J 0 bases, with 12 bases left between them. The CDR3 bases are TGTGCCAGCAGTTTTCAGGGGACCGACTCCTACGAGCAGTACTTC. It specifies CASSFQGTDSYEQYF.

This sequence joins TRBV28 and TRBJ1-2; D is unclear. From germline, CDR1 is MDHEN and CDR2 SYDVKM. V was cut by 6 bases and J by 8 bases, with 19 bases left in between. The CDR3 length is 14 residues. The CDR3 protein is CASRLLMGTAGYTF. For the CDR3, the DNA is TGTGCCAGCAGGCTTTTAATGGGCACGGCAGGCTACACCTTC.

This chain uses TRBV29-1 with TRBJ1-1, with TRBD1 matching 7 bases. The CDR3 spans 15 residues. Germline assignment: CDR1 SQVTM and CDR2 ANQGSEA. Trimming removed 8 bases from V and 1 base from J; junction bases left unmatched: 13. The CDR3 sequence: CSIYTGVEANTEAFF. CDR3 nucleotide sequence: TGCAGCATATATACAGGGGTGGAGGCGAACACTGAAGCTTTCTTT.

The chain links TRBV4-1 to TRBJ1-3; D is uncertain. Trimming left V 0 bases short and J 0 bases short, with 9 bases between. The germline V gene encodes CDR1 MGHRA and CDR2 YSYEKL. There are 16 residues in the CDR3. The CDR3 here is CASSQDRSFSGNTIYF. CDR3 nucleotide sequence: TGCGCCAGCAGCCAAGATCGGTCTTTCTCTGGAAACACCATATATTTT.

The V and J genes are TRBV4-1 and TRBJ2-1; TRBD1 agrees at 8 bases. The germline V gene encodes CDR1 MGHRA and CDR2 YSYEKL. The CDR3 runs 16 residues. V shed 0 bases and J 6 bases; nucleotides not matched to a gene: 7. The CDR3, as DNA: TGCGCCAGCAGCCAAGAAACCGGGACAGGAGTCAATGAGCAGTTCTTC. It yields the protein CASSQETGTGVNEQFF.

The V call is TRBV18, the J call TRBJ1-1; the match to TRBD1 covers 8 bases. The junction had 9 bases not matched to a gene; V was cut back by 3 bases and J by 3 bases. The CDR3 runs 16 residues. CDR1 and CDR2 from the germline V gene are KGHSH and LQKENI. CDR3 region: CASSPRDGQGDTEAFF. In DNA form, the CDR3 reads TGTGCCAGCTCACCGAGGGACGGACAGGGCGACACTGAAGCTTTCTTT.

This clone has a single count. The chain carries TRBV5-1 and TRBJ2-2; 8 nucleotides agree with TRBD2. The CDR3 contains 15 residues. V shed 3 bases, J shed 4 bases, and the junction held 5 bases outside the gene matches. Germline CDR1 SGHRS, CDR2 YFSETQ. Written as DNA, the CDR3 is TGCGCCAGCAGCTACGGACTAGCACCCACCGGGGAGCTGTTTTTT. It codes for CASSYGLAPTGELFF.

The chain has TRBV7-6 and TRBJ1-3; unclear D gene. The CDR3 runs to 15 residues. Deletions cut 2 bases from V and 0 bases from J, with 8 bases between. Germline loops: CDR1 SGHVS, CDR2 FNYEAQ. The CDR3 loop is CASSLNPSSGNTIYF. The CDR3 coding sequence is TGTGCCAGCAGCTTAAATCCTTCCTCTGGAAACACCATATATTTT.

The CDR3 coding sequence is TGCAGCGTTGTCATCAGCACAGATACGCAGTATTTT. As protein: CSVVISTDTQYF. The rearrangement uses TRBV29-1 and TRBJ2-3; D not resolved. The CDR3 length is 12 residues. CDR1 is SQVTM, CDR2 ANQGSEA, per germline. V lost 4 bases, J lost 0 bases, and 5 bases lay in between.

A note on this clone: This sample includes further DNA sequences coding for the same CDR3. The chain links TRBV6-5 to TRBJ1-1, with TRBD1 as a possible D gene (5 bases). The germline V gene has CDR1 MNHEY and CDR2 SVGAGI. The length of the CDR3 is 15 residues. V was shortened by 4 bases and J by 0 bases, with 12 bases between the two germline ends. The CDR3 region has the DNA TGTGCCAGCAGTTTCGTCAGGGTGATGAACACTGAAGCTTTCTTT. Its translation: CASSFVRVMNTEAFF.

This rearrangement joins TRBV28 to TRBJ1-4, with 7 bases identical to TRBD1. CDR3 length: 14 residues. After removal of 6 bases from V and 5 bases from J, the junction contained 6 bases not matched to a gene. Germline values: CDR1 MDHEN, CDR2 SYDVKM. CDR3 in DNA: TGTGCCAGCAGGCCCACAGGGGCAAATGAAAAACTGTTTTTT. This encodes CASRPTGANEKLFF.